The 24 T cell receptor beta chains listed next were all sequenced from one sample in a study of immune evolution from preneoplasia to lung adenocarcinoma. Only in-frame clones appear in the TCRdb table, and some are missing; sequencing was by immunoSEQ multiplex PCR. There are approximately 4,700 clones in the sample; over 65% occur only once, and approximately 8% lies in the top ten. The sequencing input was FFPE adjacent normal lung tissue. Receptor source: a person aged 55-85 years with lung adenocarcinoma.

J is TRBJ2-7 and V is TRBV10-3, with D unclear. Trimming stripped 8 bases from V and 0 bases from J, with 17 bases between. Germline CDR1 and CDR2: ENHRY and SYGVKD. The CDR3 is 15 residues long. The CDR3 reads CAIRPSISSSYEQYF. DNA of the CDR3: TGTGCCATCCGCCCCAGTATCTCAAGCTCCTACGAGCAGTACTTC.

This clone was picked up a small number of times. The chain recombines TRBV5-1 with TRBJ1-4, with a tentative D call TRBD1 (6 bases). V was cut by 2 bases and J by 6 bases, with 14 bases left in between. The CDR3 contains 15 residues. Germline V gene data show CDR1 as SGHRS and CDR2 as YFSETQ. CDR3 protein: CASSFGGAKDEKLFF. The CDR3 DNA is TGCGCCAGCAGCTTCGGGGGGGCGAAGGATGAAAAACTGTTTTTT.

The chain joins TRBV4-3 to TRBJ1-2; no clear D. The CDR3 sequence is 15 residues long. Germline V gene data show CDR1 as LGHNA and CDR2 as YSLEER. V was trimmed by 5 bases and J by 4 bases, leaving 17 bases between them. CDR3 nucleotides: TGCGCCAGCAGCGCTATAACCGGGCCTTTCTATGGCTACACCTTC. Translation: CASSAITGPFYGYTF.

The chain is built from TRBV28 and TRBJ1-2; tentatively, D is TRBD1 (5 bases). Germline V gene sequence: CDR1 MDHEN, CDR2 SYDVKM. The CDR3 runs to 13 residues. V was shortened by 3 bases and J by 2 bases, with 7 bases between the two germline ends. This CDR3 reads CASSLGGNYGYTF. The CDR3 DNA is TGTGCCAGCAGTTTGGGGGGGAACTATGGCTACACCTTC.

This clone is termed large. The sample contains more than one DNA sequence encoding this CDR3. The chain carries TRBV18 and TRBJ1-1, with TRBD1 matching 9 bases. V gave up 3 bases and J gave up 1 base; unmatched junction bases: 6. Germline CDR1 is KGHSH and CDR2 is LQKENI. This CDR3 has 16 residues. The CDR3: CASSPLPGQGNTEAFF. For the CDR3, the DNA is TGTGCCAGCTCACCCTTACCGGGACAGGGGAACACTGAAGCTTTCTTT.

The CDR3 DNA follows: TGTGCCAGCAGCGTAAGGATAGGCACTGAAGCTTTCTTT. Encoded protein: CASSVRIGTEAFF. The chain employs TRBV9 and TRBJ1-1, with no clear D. V gave up 1 base and J gave up 4 bases, with 8 bases separating them. Germline CDR1 SGDLS, CDR2 YYNGEE. The CDR3 contains 13 residues.

The chain couples TRBV7-9 to TRBJ1-1; no firm D call. The CDR3 is made up of 16 amino acids. With 2 bases removed from V and 0 bases from J, the gap between germline ends came to 13 bases. Germline lookup yields CDR1 SEHNR and CDR2 FQNEAQ (reference sequence). CDR3 DNA sequence: TGTGCCAGCAGCTTAAGGGTCACTAGGTTGAACACTGAAGCTTTCTTT. Amino acid sequence: CASSLRVTRLNTEAFF.

The chain uses TRBV28 and TRBJ2-7; TRBD1 matches at 7 bases. The CDR3 runs to 15 residues. V trimming: 4 bases; J trimming: 3 bases; junction bases outside the gene matches: 9. Germline CDR1 and CDR2: MDHEN and SYDVKM. As DNA, the CDR3 is TGTGCCAGCAGTTCGCATTACAGGGGCAACTACGAGCAGTACTTC. The encoded protein is CASSSHYRGNYEQYF.

This rearrangement joins TRBV7-3 to TRBJ1-2, with D perhaps TRBD1 (6 bases). The CDR3 has 16 residues. V was trimmed by 5 bases and J by 6 bases, leaving 22 bases between them. Germline loops: CDR1 SGHTA, CDR2 FQGTGA. In nucleotides, the CDR3 is TGTGCCAGCAGCCCAGGGTCGGGGGGCGTCTCAGATGGCTACACCTTC. Translated: CASSPGSGGVSDGYTF.

The chain is built from TRBV11-2 and TRBJ2-2; 7 nucleotides line up with TRBD2. Trimming at V came to 6 bases and at J to 1 base, leaving 2 bases not matched to a gene. The CDR3 length is 14 residues. Germline assignment: CDR1 SGHAT and CDR2 FQNNGV. The DNA for the CDR3 is TGTGCCAGCAGTAGCGGGCAGAACACCGGGGAGCTGTTTTTT. Protein sequence: CASSSGQNTGELFF.

CDR3: CASSLSMGREGYGYTF. The CDR3 DNA reads TGCGCCAGCAGCCTATCGATGGGCAGGGAAGGCTATGGCTACACCTTC. This chain links TRBV4-1 with TRBJ1-2, with a weak D call TRBD1 (5 bases). The germline V and J ends were trimmed by 4 bases and 4 bases, with 19 bases remaining between them. The CDR3 length is 16 residues. Per the germline V gene, CDR1 is MGHRA and CDR2 is YSYEKL.

The rearrangement uses TRBV4-2 and TRBJ1-6, with 10 bases that match TRBD1. The trim removed 0 bases at V and 9 bases at J, leaving 11 bases unmatched. CDR1 and CDR2 from the germline V gene are LGHNA and YNFKEQ. The CDR3 consists of 18 residues. The DNA of the CDR3 is TGTGCCAGCAGCCAAGACACCCCGACAGGGGGCTATGGTTCACCCCTCCACTTT. Protein: CASSQDTPTGGYGSPLHF.

This clone is judged large. The chain links TRBV29-1 to TRBJ2-6, with 7 bases identical to TRBD2. The germline V gene encodes CDR1 SQVTM and CDR2 ANQGSEA. Trimming took 6 bases from V and 0 from J; bases not matched to a gene: 8. This CDR3 comprises 16 residues. CDR3 sequence (DNA): TGCAGCGTGGAGGGAGGGGCGTTCTCTGGGGCCAACGTCCTGACTTTC. Protein: CSVEGGAFSGANVLTF.

This clone is medium-sized (0.01 to 0.1%) within its sample. The chain couples TRBV6-5 to TRBJ2-7, with D uncertain. Germline V gene sequence: CDR1 MNHEY, CDR2 SVGAGI. The CDR3 totals 14 residues. Trimming stripped 6 bases from V and 4 bases from J, with 16 bases between. The DNA of the CDR3 is TGTGCCAGCAGCCCCTTGGCCCGGTGGTACGAGCAGTACTTC. This codes for CASSPLARWYEQYF.

The chain uses TRBV20-1 and TRBJ1-1; D is perhaps TRBD1 (5 bases). Germline V CDR1 and CDR2: DFQATT, SNEGSKA (reference sequence). V lost 6 bases and J lost 13, with 12 bases in between. This CDR3 has 9 residues. CDR3 DNA: TGCAGTGCAGCCGGTAGGGGTTTCTTT. This gives the protein CSAAGRGFF.

V usage is TRBV10-3 and J usage is TRBJ1-1; TRBD1 might be the D (5 bases). Germline CDR1 reads ENHRY; CDR2 reads SYGVKD. There are 15 residues in the CDR3. V lost 0 bases, J lost 4 bases, and 12 bases lay in between. The CDR3 nucleotides read TGTGCCATCAGTGAGTCGCCAGGGAGGGTCACTGAAGCTTTCTTT. Translating gives CAISESPGRVTEAFF.

This clone turned up a few times. The V gene is TRBV7-6, the J gene TRBJ2-5; D ambiguous. In germline, CDR1 is SGHVS, CDR2 FNYEAQ. The CDR3 extends over 14 amino acids. V was trimmed by 5 bases and J by 3 bases, leaving 13 bases between them. CDR3 residues: CASSPEVPKETQYF. The DNA of the CDR3 is TGTGCCAGCAGCCCAGAGGTGCCCAAAGAGACCCAGTACTTC.

This sequence joins TRBV10-2 and TRBJ2-3; the D call may be TRBD1 or TRBD2 (5 bases each). The CDR3 covers 16 residues. Deletions cut 2 bases from V and 2 bases from J, with 14 bases between. Germline CDR1 reads WSHSY; CDR2 reads SAAADI. The CDR3, as DNA: TGCGCCAGCAGTGAGCCCGGGGCTAGACTCACAGATACGCAGTATTTT. Amino acid sequence: CASSEPGARLTDTQYF.

The V and J genes are TRBV4-2 and TRBJ2-7; D remains ambiguous. This CDR3 is built from 15 residues. Per the germline V gene, CDR1 is LGHNA and CDR2 is YNFKEQ. The V end lost 0 bases, the J end lost 4 bases, and 13 bases lay between the germline ends. The CDR3 region has the DNA TGTGCCAGCAGCCAAGATTTCGAAGCAGGTTACGAGCAGTACTTC. Protein sequence: CASSQDFEAGYEQYF.

This sequence joins TRBV11-2 and TRBJ1-1, with no clear D. Germline V gene sequence: CDR1 SGHAT, CDR2 FQNNGV. The CDR3 covers 12 residues. The ends were cut back, 7 bases at V and 8 bases at J, with 14 bases in the middle. The CDR3 reads CASNLSPTEAFF. CDR3 nucleotides: TGTGCCAGCAACCTAAGTCCGACGGAAGCTTTCTTT.

The chain joins TRBV4-1 to TRBJ1-1; D remains unclear. The CDR3 has 15 residues. V was cut by 1 base and J by 0 bases, with 9 bases left in between. The germline V gene has CDR1 MGHRA and CDR2 YSYEKL. This CDR3 reads CASSQVSIMNTEAFF. The CDR3 DNA is TGCGCCAGCAGCCAAGTATCCATAATGAACACTGAAGCTTTCTTT.

This clone is termed large. This sequence joins TRBV6-1 and TRBJ1-2; D unclear. Germline V lookup: CDR1 MNHNS, CDR2 SASEGT. The CDR3 consists of 14 residues. V lost 1 base to trimming and J lost 8 bases, with 14 bases between them. The CDR3 bases are TGTGCCAGCAGTGAAGGACTTCCAACGCGGGGCTACACCTTC. Protein product: CASSEGLPTRGYTF.

V gene TRBV5-5 combines with J gene TRBJ2-3; 8 bases are a match to TRBD1. Germline CDR1 reads SGHKS; CDR2 reads YYEKEE (reference sequence). The length of the CDR3 is 15 residues. The V and J ends lost 2 bases and 3 bases, in that order; junction bases with no gene match: 5. The CDR3 here is CASSFYTGGTDTQYF. CDR3 bases: TGTGCCAGCAGCTTTTATACAGGGGGGACAGATACGCAGTATTTT.

The CDR3 nucleotides read TGTGCCAGCAGCTTCAGACAGGGTAGCACTGAAGCTTTCTTT. Protein: CASSFRQGSTEAFF. The J gene is TRBJ1-1, the V gene TRBV5-6, with 7 positions matching TRBD1. The CDR3 has 14 amino acids. Germline V gene sequence: CDR1 SGHDT, CDR2 YYEEEE. V shed 2 bases, J shed 4 bases, and the junction held 5 bases outside the gene matches. Full variable domain (remainder filled in from reference TRBV5-6 and TRBJ1-1): DAGVTQSPTHLIKTRGQQVTLRCSPKSGHDTVSWYQQALGQGPQFIFQYYEEEERQRGNFPDRFSGHQFPNYSSELNVNALLLGDSALYLCASSFRQGSTEAFFGQGTRLTVV.